These T cell receptor beta chains were read from a single sample in a study of blood T cell repertoires in COVID-19. Method: immunoSEQ multiplex PCR; TCRdb's copy keeps in-frame clones and lacks some. Counted here are hundreds of thousands of clones, about 85% occurring once; the ten biggest clones make up approximately 2%. Material for sequencing was PBMCs or T cells enriched from blood (not recorded which). All receptors derive from a woman under 30 with acute COVID-19. Both conserved end residues are part of each CDR3.

v_gene	len	j_gene	CDR3aa
TRBV5-6	17	TRBJ2-3	CASSLRTSGKFTDTQYF
TRBV3-1/TRBV3-2	16	TRBJ2-5	CASSQEGLAGIETQYF
TRBV7-2	14	TRBJ1-2	CASSLKGANYGYTF
TRBV10-3	13	TRBJ1-5	CAIRQGRDQPQHF
TRBV27	16	TRBJ2-7	CASSLLTSGGTYEQYF
TRBV7-2	14	TRBJ1-2	CASSLNRGQYGYTF
TRBV10-3	17	TRBJ2-7	CAISETPIATSSYEQYF
TRBV5-5	14	TRBJ1-4	CASSRRDSNEKLFF
TRBV6-2/TRBV6-3	14	TRBJ2-1	CASSESSGRNEQFF
TRBV9	16	TRBJ2-1	CASSPPSGSSYNEQFF
TRBV19	13	TRBJ1-2	CASTSGRGDGYTF
TRBV14	16	TRBJ2-1	CASSPNRGISYNEQFF
TRBV14	13	TRBJ1-5	CASSQDLRGPQHF
TRBV14	15	TRBJ2-1	CASSLVRVAGDEQFF
TRBV18	14	TRBJ2-7	CASSPGTFDYEQYF
TRBV29-1	11	TRBJ1-2	CSVDRNYGYTF
TRBV12-3/TRBV12-4	13	TRBJ2-3	CASQTLRADTQYF
TRBV3-1/TRBV3-2	16	TRBJ1-4	CASSPRWTGLNEKLFF
TRBV19	14	TRBJ1-1	CASSIDLGNTEAFF
TRBV28	15	TRBJ2-2	CASRRASGITGELFF